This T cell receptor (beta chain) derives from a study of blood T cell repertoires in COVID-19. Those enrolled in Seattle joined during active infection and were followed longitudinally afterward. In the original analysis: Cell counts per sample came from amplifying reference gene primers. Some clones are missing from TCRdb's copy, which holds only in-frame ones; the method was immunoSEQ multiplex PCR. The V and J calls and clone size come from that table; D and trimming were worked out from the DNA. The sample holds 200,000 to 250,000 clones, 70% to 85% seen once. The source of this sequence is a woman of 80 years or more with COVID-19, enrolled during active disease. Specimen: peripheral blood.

CDR3 nucleotides: TGTGCCAGCTCACTGACTAGCGGCACAGATACGCAGTATTTT. It codes for CASSLTSGTDTQYF. The V and J genes are TRBV18 and TRBJ2-3; 8 bases fit TRBD2. V lost 4 bases and J lost 1; bases outside the gene matches: 1. The CDR3 runs 14 residues. Germline loops: CDR1 KGHSH, CDR2 LQKENI.